The 9 T cell receptor beta chains presented below share a single source sample, sequenced in a study of control samples from healthy donors and cancer patients. Some clones are missing from TCRdb's copy, which holds only in-frame ones; the method was immunoSEQ multiplex PCR. This table holds 40,000 to 55,000 clones, 60% to 80% found once. Input material: formalin-fixed, paraffin-embedded tissue. The source is a male donor with melanoma.

This chain links TRBV4-2 with TRBJ2-1; 10 bases agree with TRBD2. The V gene's germline CDR1 is LGHNA and CDR2 YNFKEQ. The CDR3 is 15 residues long. Unmatched junction bases numbered 2, after V lost 4 bases and J lost 2 bases. CDR3 in DNA: TGTGCCAGCAGCCTAGGACTAGCGGCCTACAATGAGCAGTTCTTC. It encodes CASSLGLAAYNEQFF.

The rearrangement links TRBV6-5 to TRBJ2-5; no reliable D call. Germline CDR1 MNHEY, CDR2 SVGAGI. Trimming shortened V by 6 bases and J by 4 bases, and 12 bases separated the two germline ends. The CDR3 spans 13 residues. In nucleotides, the CDR3 is TGTGCCAGCAGGCCGACTGTAGGAGAGACCCAGTACTTC. This codes for CASRPTVGETQYF.

On this clone itself: A junction boundary mismatches the germline segment, possibly from a read error. The rearrangement uses TRBV12-5 and TRBJ2-7; the D call may be TRBD1 or TRBD2 (5 bases each). The germline V gene encodes CDR1 LGHNT and CDR2 FRNRAP. The CDR3 has 11 residues. The CDR3, as DNA: TGTGCTAGTGGTGTTCCGGGACGGCGGGCCTTC. This translates into CASGVPGRRAF.

The chain couples TRBV28 to TRBJ2-7; the D call may be TRBD1 or TRBD2 (5 bases each). V was trimmed by 6 bases and J by 3 bases, leaving 12 bases between them. Germline V gene lookup returns CDR1 MDHEN and CDR2 SYDVKM. This CDR3 region has 13 residues. CDR3 sequence reads: CASSGDVFYEQYF. In DNA form, the CDR3 reads TGTGCCAGCAGCGGGGACGTTTTCTACGAGCAGTACTTC.

This sequence joins TRBV2 and TRBJ2-7; tentatively, D is TRBD2 (6 bases). The germline CDR1 and CDR2 sequences are SNHLY and FYNNEI. Trimming took 8 bases from V and 6 from J, leaving 23 bases between them. The CDR3 contains 15 residues. The CDR3, as DNA: TGTGCCAGCGGGAGGTTCCAGGGTTTATCATCCGAGCAGTACTTC. It codes for CASGRFQGLSSEQYF.

V gene TRBV15 combines with J gene TRBJ2-3; possible D gene TRBD1, 6 bases. The length of the CDR3 is 16 residues. The V gene's germline CDR1 is LNHNV and CDR2 YYDKDF (reference sequence). Trimming took off 3 bases at V and 1 base at J, with 14 bases between the two ends. CDR3 in amino acids: CATSRGTGSGTDTQYF. In nucleotides, the CDR3 is TGTGCCACCAGCAGGGGAACAGGGTCTGGCACAGATACGCAGTATTTT.

The chain couples TRBV19 to TRBJ2-3; maybe TRBD2 (7 bases). Germline assignment: CDR1 LNHDA and CDR2 SQIVND (reference sequence). The length of the CDR3 is 16 residues. V was shortened by 6 bases and J by 6 bases, with 22 bases between the two germline ends. The CDR3 DNA follows: TGTGCCAGTAGCGGGAGGTGGACAGAGGGACTGGATACGCAGTATTTT. Its protein product is CASSGRWTEGLDTQYF. The full variable domain, in which reference TRBV19 and TRBJ2-3 provide the parts outside the CDR3, is DGGITQSPKYLFRKEGQNVTLSCEQNLNHDAMYWYRQDPGQGLRLIYYSQIVNDFQKGDIAEGYSVSREKKESFPLTVTSAQKNPTAFYLCASSGRWTEGLDTQYFGPGTRLTVL.

The chain joins TRBV15 to TRBJ1-1; unclear D gene. The V end lost 2 bases, the J end lost 1 base, and 5 bases lay between the germline ends. The germline V gene has CDR1 LNHNV and CDR2 YYDKDF (reference sequence). This CDR3 is 13 amino acids long. The CDR3 protein is CATSRQTNTEAFF. As DNA, the CDR3 is TGTGCCACCAGCAGACAGACGAACACTGAAGCTTTCTTT.

The chain has TRBV19 and TRBJ2-7; TRBD2 matches 12 bases. V lost 5 bases, J lost 2 bases, and 7 bases stayed unmatched. CDR1 is LNHDA and CDR2 is SQIVND in the germline V gene (reference sequence). This CDR3 has 16 residues. CDR3 in amino acids: CASSPPGLAGPYEQYF. The DNA of the CDR3 is TGTGCCAGTAGTCCTCCGGGACTAGCGGGCCCCTACGAGCAGTACTTC.